These T cell receptor beta chains were read from a single sample in a study of T cell responses to AZD1222 COVID-19 vaccine. Clones were read by immunoSEQ multiplex PCR, and TCRdb kept only the in-frame ones, dropping some. The sample consists of roughly 120,000 clones, around 93% of them appearing once. Sample: peripheral blood, taken 28 days after the second AZD1222 dose. The receptors here all came from an adult who received the AZD1222 COVID-19 vaccine. The CDR3 runs from the conserved cysteine through the conserved F or W. The D gene is left open where the match is weak. The size of a clone is reported for some rows only, either as once, few or many, or as a class for expanded clones.

clone_size: NA; v_call: TRBV5-4; j_call: TRBJ2-3; cdr3_length: 15; d_call: TRBD2; cdr3_nt: TGTGCCAGCAGCTTGGGAGGGAGGGGCACAGATACGCAGTATTTT; cdr3_aa: CASSLGGRGTDTQYF
clone_size: NA; v_call: TRBV2; j_call: TRBJ2-7; cdr3_length: 11; d_call: NA; cdr3_nt: TGTGCCAGCGGCGGAACCTACGAGCAGTACTTC; cdr3_aa: CASGGTYEQYF
clone_size: NA; v_call: TRBV28; j_call: TRBJ2-7; cdr3_length: 17; d_call: TRBD2; cdr3_nt: TGTGCCAGCAGTTTAGCTAGCGGGAGGGCCGGTCGGTTCGAGCAGTACTTC; cdr3_aa: CASSLASGRAGRFEQYF
clone_size: NA; v_call: TRBV4-2; j_call: TRBJ1-1; cdr3_length: 12; d_call: NA; cdr3_nt: TGTGCCAGCAGATTCAGGAACACTGAAGCTTTCTTT; cdr3_aa: CASRFRNTEAFF
clone_size: NA; v_call: TRBV7-9; j_call: TRBJ2-7; cdr3_length: 14; d_call: NA; cdr3_nt: TGTGCCAGCAGCTTGGGCGACTCCTCCTACGAGCAGTACTTC; cdr3_aa: CASSLGDSSYEQYF
clone_size: NA; v_call: TRBV18; j_call: TRBJ2-1; cdr3_length: 14; d_call: TRBD2; cdr3_nt: TGTGCCAGCTCAAATCTAGCGGGGGACAATGAGCAGTTCTTC; cdr3_aa: CASSNLAGDNEQFF
clone_size: once; v_call: TRBV6-6; j_call: TRBJ1-2; cdr3_length: 15; d_call: NA; cdr3_nt: TGTGCCAGCAGTTACTCCAGGGAGGGGAACTATGGCTACACCTTC; cdr3_aa: CASSYSREGNYGYTF
clone_size: NA; v_call: TRBV19; j_call: TRBJ1-5; cdr3_length: 14; d_call: NA; cdr3_nt: TGTGCCAGTAGCCTTGGACAGACGAATCAGCCCCAGCATTTT; cdr3_aa: CASSLGQTNQPQHF
clone_size: NA; v_call: TRBV12-3/TRBV12-4; j_call: TRBJ2-1; cdr3_length: 13; d_call: NA; cdr3_nt: TGTGCCAGCAGCCCCCAGGGAGTGAATGAGCAGTTCTTC; cdr3_aa: CASSPQGVNEQFF
clone_size: NA; v_call: TRBV6-5; j_call: TRBJ2-4; cdr3_length: 15; d_call: NA; cdr3_nt: TGTGCCAGCAGTTACTCGACAGAAACCAAAAACATTCAGTACTTC; cdr3_aa: CASSYSTETKNIQYF
clone_size: NA; v_call: TRBV19; j_call: TRBJ1-4; cdr3_length: 15; d_call: NA; cdr3_nt: TGTGCCAGTAGTGGGTCATCCTCAACTAATGAAAAACTGTTTTTT; cdr3_aa: CASSGSSSTNEKLFF
clone_size: NA; v_call: TRBV7-2; j_call: TRBJ2-2; cdr3_length: 16; d_call: NA; cdr3_nt: TGTGCCAGCAGCGCAGGCGGGCAGGGTGGTCCCGGGGAGCTGTTTTTT; cdr3_aa: CASSAGGQGGPGELFF
clone_size: NA; v_call: TRBV5-1; j_call: TRBJ2-1; cdr3_length: 17; d_call: TRBD2; cdr3_nt: TGCGCCAGCAGCTTGGCCCAACTAGCGGGAGGAGGCGATGAGCAGTTCTTC; cdr3_aa: CASSLAQLAGGGDEQFF
clone_size: NA; v_call: TRBV5-5; j_call: TRBJ2-1; cdr3_length: 14; d_call: TRBD2; cdr3_nt: TGTGCCAGCAGCTTGGCCGGGACTAGCAATGAGCAGTTCTTC; cdr3_aa: CASSLAGTSNEQFF
clone_size: NA; v_call: TRBV7-9; j_call: TRBJ1-4; cdr3_length: 14; d_call: NA; cdr3_nt: TGTGCCAGCAGCCAATTCAGCGTGAGTGAAAAACTGTTTTTT; cdr3_aa: CASSQFSVSEKLFF
clone_size: NA; v_call: TRBV2; j_call: TRBJ1-6; cdr3_length: 13; d_call: NA; cdr3_nt: TGTGCCAGCAGAAGGGACAATAATTCACCCCTCCACTTT; cdr3_aa: CASRRDNNSPLHF
clone_size: NA; v_call: TRBV4-2; j_call: TRBJ1-1; cdr3_length: 16; d_call: NA; cdr3_nt: TGTGCCAGCAGCCACGAGGCTAGGGGGAGATATTTTGAAGCTTTCTTT; cdr3_aa: CASSHEARGRYFEAFF
clone_size: NA; v_call: TRBV3-1/TRBV3-2; j_call: TRBJ2-5; cdr3_length: 16; d_call: TRBD2; cdr3_nt: TGTGCCAGCAGCCAAGAAATAGGACTAGCGGAAGAGACCCAGTACTTC; cdr3_aa: CASSQEIGLAEETQYF
clone_size: NA; v_call: TRBV3-1/TRBV3-2; j_call: TRBJ1-5; cdr3_length: 14; d_call: NA; cdr3_nt: TGTGCCAGCAGCGCCAGGGCAAGCAATCAGCCCCAGCATTTT; cdr3_aa: CASSARASNQPQHF
clone_size: NA; v_call: TRBV12-3/TRBV12-4; j_call: TRBJ2-7; cdr3_length: 12; d_call: NA; cdr3_nt: TGTGCCAGCAGCCTGGGACTCAGAGAGCAGTACTTC; cdr3_aa: CASSLGLREQYF
clone_size: NA; v_call: TRBV28; j_call: TRBJ2-3; cdr3_length: 14; d_call: NA; cdr3_nt: TGTGCCAGCAGCACGGACCGACCCCGGGATACGCAGTATTTT; cdr3_aa: CASSTDRPRDTQYF
clone_size: NA; v_call: TRBV28; j_call: TRBJ1-5; cdr3_length: 11; d_call: NA; cdr3_nt: TGTGCCAGCAGCCAAGATTCCCCCCAGCATTTT; cdr3_aa: CASSQDSPQHF
clone_size: NA; v_call: TRBV11-2; j_call: TRBJ1-6; cdr3_length: 17; d_call: NA; cdr3_nt: TGTGCCAGCAGCTTATCCATCGAGAGCTCCTATAATTCACCCCTCCACTTT; cdr3_aa: CASSLSIESSYNSPLHF
clone_size: NA; v_call: TRBV6-5; j_call: TRBJ1-6; cdr3_length: 14; d_call: NA; cdr3_nt: TGTGCCAGCAGCCGGACAGAATTTAATTCACCCCTCCACTTT; cdr3_aa: CASSRTEFNSPLHF
clone_size: NA; v_call: TRBV7-8; j_call: TRBJ2-1; cdr3_length: 12; d_call: NA; cdr3_nt: TGTGCCAGCAGCCTCGCGAGAGATGAGCAGTTCTTC; cdr3_aa: CASSLARDEQFF
clone_size: NA; v_call: TRBV7-9; j_call: TRBJ2-1; cdr3_length: 12; d_call: NA; cdr3_nt: TGTGCCAGCAGATCAGGGATCAGTGAGCAGTTCTTC; cdr3_aa: CASRSGISEQFF
clone_size: NA; v_call: TRBV28; j_call: TRBJ2-7; cdr3_length: 14; d_call: NA; cdr3_nt: TGTGCCAGCGCTTCTTCGGGACCGCTGTACGAGCAGTACTTC; cdr3_aa: CASASSGPLYEQYF
clone_size: NA; v_call: TRBV11-3; j_call: TRBJ1-1; cdr3_length: 14; d_call: TRBD1; cdr3_nt: TGTGCCAGCAGCTTCGACAGGGTGAACACTGAAGCTTTCTTT; cdr3_aa: CASSFDRVNTEAFF
clone_size: NA; v_call: TRBV28; j_call: TRBJ1-5; cdr3_length: 13; d_call: NA; cdr3_nt: TGTGCCAGCACCCGTTCGCCAGATCAGCCCCAGCATTTT; cdr3_aa: CASTRSPDQPQHF
clone_size: NA; v_call: TRBV2; j_call: TRBJ2-1; cdr3_length: 17; d_call: TRBD2; cdr3_nt: TGTGCCAGCAGGGACCCCGAGGCGGGAGTGTCATACAATGAGCAGTTCTTC; cdr3_aa: CASRDPEAGVSYNEQFF
clone_size: NA; v_call: TRBV24-1; j_call: TRBJ1-2; cdr3_length: 13; d_call: NA; cdr3_nt: TGTGCCACCAGTGATTCAGGGGTCTATGGCTACACCTTC; cdr3_aa: CATSDSGVYGYTF
clone_size: NA; v_call: TRBV24-1; j_call: TRBJ2-5; cdr3_length: 16; d_call: NA; cdr3_nt: TGTGCCACCAGTGCCCCGAGACAGGGAGGCTGGGAGACCCAGTACTTC; cdr3_aa: CATSAPRQGGWETQYF
clone_size: NA; v_call: TRBV29-1; j_call: TRBJ2-5; cdr3_length: 14; d_call: NA; cdr3_nt: TGCAGCGTTGTTGAGCACCTTTCCCAAGAGACCCAGTACTTC; cdr3_aa: CSVVEHLSQETQYF
clone_size: NA; v_call: TRBV7-2; j_call: TRBJ2-1; cdr3_length: 15; d_call: TRBD1; cdr3_nt: TGTGCCAGCAGGCCCCGACAGGGTACCTACAATGAGCAGTTCTTC; cdr3_aa: CASRPRQGTYNEQFF
clone_size: NA; v_call: TRBV7-2; j_call: TRBJ1-2; cdr3_length: 14; d_call: TRBD1; cdr3_nt: TGTGCCAGCAGCTTAACAGGGGGCGACTATGGCTACACCTTC; cdr3_aa: CASSLTGGDYGYTF
clone_size: once; v_call: TRBV4-1; j_call: TRBJ1-1; cdr3_length: 16; d_call: NA; cdr3_nt: TGCGCCAGCAGCCAAGTTTTTTTCGGGGGATACACTGAAGCTTTCTTT; cdr3_aa: CASSQVFFGGYTEAFF
clone_size: once; v_call: TRBV19; j_call: TRBJ1-2; cdr3_length: 17; d_call: NA; cdr3_nt: TGTGCCAGTAGTGTTAGCCCAGGCCCCCCCTTTAACTATGGCTACACCTTC; cdr3_aa: CASSVSPGPPFNYGYTF
clone_size: NA; v_call: TRBV19; j_call: TRBJ1-5; cdr3_length: 14; d_call: NA; cdr3_nt: TGTGCCAGTAGGTCGGAGGGAAGCAATCAGCCCCAGCATTTT; cdr3_aa: CASRSEGSNQPQHF
clone_size: NA; v_call: TRBV28; j_call: TRBJ1-4; cdr3_length: 16; d_call: NA; cdr3_nt: TGTGCCAGCAGTTTCGGCAGGGGAGGAACTAATGAAAAACTGTTTTTT; cdr3_aa: CASSFGRGGTNEKLFF
clone_size: NA; v_call: TRBV5-6; j_call: TRBJ2-3; cdr3_length: 15; d_call: NA; cdr3_nt: TGTGCCAGCAGCTTGACATCTCGACCCACAGATACGCAGTATTTT; cdr3_aa: CASSLTSRPTDTQYF
clone_size: NA; v_call: TRBV5-6; j_call: TRBJ1-2; cdr3_length: 12; d_call: NA; cdr3_nt: TGTGCCAGCATAGGCAGAGGATATGGCTACACCTTC; cdr3_aa: CASIGRGYGYTF
clone_size: NA; v_call: TRBV12-3/TRBV12-4; j_call: TRBJ2-5; cdr3_length: 12; d_call: NA; cdr3_nt: TGTGCCAGCAGCCCAGGGGCGGAGACCCAGTACTTC; cdr3_aa: CASSPGAETQYF
clone_size: NA; v_call: TRBV18; j_call: TRBJ1-1; cdr3_length: 15; d_call: TRBD1; cdr3_nt: TGTGCCAGCTCACTCCCAGGGGGGCGGCTTAATGAAGCTTTCTTT; cdr3_aa: CASSLPGGRLNEAFF
clone_size: NA; v_call: TRBV5-5; j_call: TRBJ1-5; cdr3_length: 16; d_call: TRBD1; cdr3_nt: TGTGCCAGCAGCTATAACAGGGGTAATAGCAATCAGCCCCAGCATTTT; cdr3_aa: CASSYNRGNSNQPQHF
clone_size: NA; v_call: TRBV7-9; j_call: TRBJ2-3; cdr3_length: 15; d_call: TRBD1; cdr3_nt: TGTGCCAGCAGCCACGGGACAGTTAGCACAGATACGCAGTATTTT; cdr3_aa: CASSHGTVSTDTQYF
clone_size: NA; v_call: TRBV7-9; j_call: TRBJ1-1; cdr3_length: 12; d_call: NA; cdr3_nt: TGTGCCAGCAGCACAGGTAACACTGAAGCTTTCTTT; cdr3_aa: CASSTGNTEAFF
clone_size: NA; v_call: TRBV19; j_call: TRBJ2-3; cdr3_length: 15; d_call: TRBD2; cdr3_nt: TGTGCCAGTAGCCTAGCGGGGGGGCCCCCAGATACGCAGTATTTT; cdr3_aa: CASSLAGGPPDTQYF
clone_size: NA; v_call: TRBV14; j_call: TRBJ1-2; cdr3_length: 12; d_call: NA; cdr3_nt: TGTGCCAGCAGCCAGGGCCCCTATGGCTACACCTTC; cdr3_aa: CASSQGPYGYTF
clone_size: NA; v_call: TRBV18; j_call: TRBJ2-7; cdr3_length: 13; d_call: NA; cdr3_nt: TGTGCCAGCTCACCACCCGGGAACTACGAGCAGTACTTC; cdr3_aa: CASSPPGNYEQYF
clone_size: NA; v_call: TRBV19; j_call: TRBJ2-1; cdr3_length: 12; d_call: NA; cdr3_nt: TGTGCCAGTAGTATAGGGGATTATGAGCAGTTCTTC; cdr3_aa: CASSIGDYEQFF
clone_size: NA; v_call: TRBV6-5; j_call: TRBJ2-1; cdr3_length: 16; d_call: TRBD1; cdr3_nt: TGTGCCAGCAGTTCGCTGTCAGGGGGCCCCTACAATGAGCAGTTCTTC; cdr3_aa: CASSSLSGGPYNEQFF
clone_size: NA; v_call: TRBV28; j_call: TRBJ2-1; cdr3_length: 16; d_call: NA; cdr3_nt: TGTGCCAGCAGTTTACCTTACAGGGATTCCCACAATGAGCAGTTCTTC; cdr3_aa: CASSLPYRDSHNEQFF
clone_size: few; v_call: TRBV7-2; j_call: TRBJ1-2; cdr3_length: 15; d_call: TRBD1; cdr3_nt: TGTGCCAGCAGCCCCGGGACAGGGGCTTTCTATGGCTACACCTTC; cdr3_aa: CASSPGTGAFYGYTF
clone_size: NA; v_call: TRBV28; j_call: TRBJ1-1; cdr3_length: 13; d_call: NA; cdr3_nt: TGTGCCAGCAGATCGACGGACGACGCTGAAGCTTTCTTT; cdr3_aa: CASRSTDDAEAFF
clone_size: NA; v_call: TRBV5-5; j_call: TRBJ1-5; cdr3_length: 15; d_call: TRBD1; cdr3_nt: TGTGCCAGCAGCTTGGTACCAGGGGGAGGTCAGCCCCAGCATTTT; cdr3_aa: CASSLVPGGGQPQHF
clone_size: NA; v_call: TRBV28; j_call: TRBJ1-5; cdr3_length: 16; d_call: TRBD1; cdr3_nt: TGTGCCAGCAGTTCGCCTACGTACAGGGGTAATCAGCCCCAGCATTTT; cdr3_aa: CASSSPTYRGNQPQHF
clone_size: once; v_call: TRBV5-5; j_call: TRBJ2-3; cdr3_length: 18; d_call: TRBD2; cdr3_nt: TGTGCCAGCAGCTTGGAGGAGGGAGCGGGGGTTAGCACAGATACGCAGTATTTT; cdr3_aa: CASSLEEGAGVSTDTQYF
clone_size: NA; v_call: TRBV21-1; j_call: TRBJ2-7; cdr3_length: 15; d_call: NA; cdr3_nt: TGTGCCAGCAGCAAAGTTCGACAGGGGGCCTACGAGCAGTACTTC; cdr3_aa: CASSKVRQGAYEQYF
clone_size: NA; v_call: TRBV5-4; j_call: TRBJ1-5; cdr3_length: 13; d_call: NA; cdr3_nt: TGTGCCAGCAGCCGGGGAGGGACTCAGCCCCAGCATTTT; cdr3_aa: CASSRGGTQPQHF
clone_size: NA; v_call: TRBV6-5; j_call: TRBJ1-6; cdr3_length: 16; d_call: TRBD1; cdr3_nt: TGTGCCAGCAGTTACTCCAGACAGGGCAGCAATTCACCCCTCCACTTT; cdr3_aa: CASSYSRQGSNSPLHF